This TCR beta chain was sequenced for a study of T cell repertoires in cytomegalovirus infection. V lost 0 bases, J lost 4 bases, and 9 bases lay in between. CDR3 length equals 14 residues. CDR1 SGHRS and CDR2 YFSETQ come from the germline V gene. TCRdb itself ran the reads through MiXCR, one entry per CDR3 protein. The top ten hold under 3% of the sample, which has 740,000 or so distinct CDR3 sequences, roughly 35% seen once. The clonotype originates from a human donor in good health (CMV status not recorded). Some clones in this sample may be carry-over from other donors' samples. Sample: PBMCs. The V call is TRBV5-1, the J call TRBJ2-3; the D is unclear. The chain's CDR3 is CASSLEARADTQYF. For the CDR3, the DNA is TGCGCCAGCAGCTTGGAGGCTAGGGCAGATACGCAGTATTTT.